These 15 T cell receptor beta chains were sequenced from one sample in a study of control samples from healthy donors and cancer patients (dated by TCRdb to about 2020). Library preparation used the immunoSEQ multiplex PCR assay. In TCRdb, the immuneACCESS table is reduced to in-frame sequences with V and J assigned. These tables do not hold every clone; where another copy was compared, an unresolved V gene accounts for under half, and the others remain unexplained. Within this sample are around 150,000 clones, with over 85% of them counted one time only. About 12% of the sample belongs to the ten largest clones. Material for sequencing was blood. These receptor sequences come from a young man in good health.

CDR3 region: CASSSPGHEAFF. The CDR3 region has the DNA TGTGCCAGCAGTTCACCAGGTCATGAAGCTTTCTTT. This sequence joins TRBV27 and TRBJ1-1; D is unresolved. Germline CDR1 reads MNHEY; CDR2 reads SMNVEV (reference sequence). V lost 4 bases, J lost 7 bases, and 10 bases lay in between. The CDR3 is made up of 12 amino acids.

The chain uses TRBV14 and TRBJ1-6; D perhaps matches TRBD1 (5 bases). The germline CDR1 and CDR2 sequences are SGHDN and FVKESK. This CDR3 has 15 residues. Trimming cost V 5 bases and J 3 bases, with 11 bases left between them. This CDR3 reads CASSKGAVYNSPLHF. The CDR3 region has the DNA TGTGCCAGCAGCAAAGGGGCAGTCTATAATTCACCCCTCCACTTT.

The V gene is TRBV3-1 (or the pseudogene TRBV3-2), the J gene TRBJ1-3; no clear D. The germline gives CDR1 LGHDT, CDR2 YNNKEL (reference sequence). The CDR3 loop spans 11 amino acids. The V and J ends lost 4 bases and 6 bases respectively, with 4 bases between them. The CDR3 DNA sequence: TGTGCCAGCAGCCTGGCAAACACCATATATTTT. Its protein product is CASSLANTIYF.

The chain has TRBV15 and TRBJ1-5; D gene unclear. Trimming stripped 0 bases from V and 3 bases from J, with 9 bases between. The germline V gene encodes CDR1 LNHNV and CDR2 YYDKDF (reference sequence). The CDR3 has 15 amino acids. CDR3 residues: CATSRDQANNQPQHF. As DNA, the CDR3 is TGTGCCACCAGCAGAGATCAGGCTAACAATCAGCCCCAGCATTTT.

Written as DNA, the CDR3 is TGTGCCAGCAGCCGCTCCGGGGGGTTCCCAGATACGCAGTATTTT. Encoded protein: CASSRSGGFPDTQYF. This sequence joins TRBV3-1 (or the pseudogene TRBV3-2) and TRBJ2-3; 7 bases line up with TRBD2. Germline CDR1 reads LGHDT; CDR2 reads YNNKEL (reference sequence). CDR3 length equals 15 residues. With V trimmed by 4 bases and J by 4 bases, 8 bases remained unmatched.

The chain carries TRBV5-6 and TRBJ1-5; no reliable D call. The CDR3 extends over 14 amino acids. V lost 1 base to trimming and J lost 0 bases, with 5 bases between them. Germline CDR1 reads SGHDT; CDR2 reads YYEEEE. The DNA of the CDR3 is TGTGCCAGCAGCTTGACGGGTAGCAATCAGCCCCAGCATTTT. It specifies CASSLTGSNQPQHF. The full variable domain, in which reference TRBV5-6 and TRBJ1-5 provide the parts outside the CDR3, is DAGVTQSPTHLIKTRGQQVTLRCSPKSGHDTVSWYQQALGQGPQFIFQYYEEEERQRGNFPDRFSGHQFPNYSSELNVNALLLGDSALYLCASSLTGSNQPQHFGDGTRLSIL.

The V call is TRBV22-1, the J call TRBJ2-3; the listed D gene, TRBD1, was not tested against the DNA. TRBV22-1 is a pseudogene. This CDR3 has 14 amino acids. This CDR3 is CPGSARQSTDTQYF. CDR3 sequence (DNA): TGTCCTGGGAGCGCACGACAGAGCACAGATACGCAGTATTTT.

V usage is TRBV19 and J usage is TRBJ1-5, with a weak D call TRBD1 (6 bases). V lost 7 bases and J 4 bases, leaving 14 bases between the germline ends. The CDR3 sequence is 14 residues long. The germline gives CDR1 LNHDA, CDR2 SQIVND (reference sequence). The DNA for the CDR3 is TGTGCCAGTAATACAGGGTCCGGAAATCAGCCCCAGCATTTT. Translation: CASNTGSGNQPQHF. Variable domain in full (rest from reference TRBV19 and TRBJ1-5): DGGITQSPKYLFRKEGQNVTLSCEQNLNHDAMYWYRQDPGQGLRLIYYSQIVNDFQKGDIAEGYSVSREKKESFPLTVTSAQKNPTAFYLCASNTGSGNQPQHFGDGTRLSIL.

The chain combines TRBV6-5 with TRBJ2-1; possible D gene TRBD1, 5 bases. Per germline, CDR1 MNHEY and CDR2 SVGAGI. The CDR3 is made up of 14 amino acids. V shed 7 bases and J shed 2 bases, with 12 bases lying between them. This CDR3 is CASIGRDPYNEQFF. CDR3 in DNA: TGTGCCAGCATAGGCAGGGATCCCTACAATGAGCAGTTCTTC.

The rearrangement links TRBV28 to TRBJ2-3; a weak D match, TRBD1 (6 bases). This CDR3 comprises 16 residues. The V end was cut by 4 bases, the J end by 3 bases, with 17 bases between. CDR1 is MDHEN, CDR2 SYDVKM, per germline. Here the CDR3 DNA reads TGTGCCAGCAGTTATCTAGGGAGTAGGGGGACAGATACGCAGTATTTT. Translating gives CASSYLGSRGTDTQYF.

V gene TRBV29-1 combines with J gene TRBJ2-1, with D possibly matching TRBD2 (6 bases). The CDR3 length is 14 residues. Germline lookup yields CDR1 SQVTM and CDR2 ANQGSEA. Trimming left V 4 bases short and J 5 bases short, with 15 bases between. The CDR3 protein is CSVVTEGLNNEQFF. The DNA for the CDR3 is TGCAGCGTTGTAACGGAGGGTCTAAACAATGAGCAGTTCTTC.

The chain is built from TRBV5-4 and TRBJ1-2; TRBD1 agrees at 7 bases. V lost 1 base to trimming and J lost 6 bases; unmatched junction nucleotides: 6. The CDR3 extends over 14 amino acids. Looked up from germline, CDR1 is SGHNT and CDR2 is YYREEE (reference sequence). The CDR3 nucleotides are TGTGCCAGCAGCTTGTTAGGGGACAGTAATGGCTACACCTTC. Translated, it gives CASSLLGDSNGYTF. The full variable domain, rest sourced from reference TRBV5-4 and TRBJ1-2, is ETGVTQSPTHLIKTRGQQVTLRCSSQSGHNTVSWYQQALGQGPQFIFQYYREEENGRGNFPPRFSGLQFPNYSSELNVNALELDDSALYLCASSLLGDSNGYTFGSGTRLTVV.

The chain is built from TRBV18 and TRBJ1-5; perhaps TRBD1 as D (5 bases). The ends were cut back, 6 bases at V and 5 bases at J, with 20 bases in the middle. Germline CDR1 is KGHSH and CDR2 is LQKENI. This CDR3 has 16 amino acids. This chain's CDR3 is CASSPPGPGRDQPQHF. In DNA form, the CDR3 reads TGTGCCAGCTCCCCCCCTGGACCAGGGAGAGATCAGCCCCAGCATTTT. Full variable domain (outside the CDR3, taken from reference TRBV18 and TRBJ1-5): NAGVMQNPRHLVRRRGQEARLRCSPMKGHSHVYWYRQLPEEGLKFMVYLQKENIIDESGMPKERFSAEFPKEGPSILRIQQVVRGDSAAYFCASSPPGPGRDQPQHFGDGTRLSIL.

The genes are TRBV6-2 or TRBV6-3 and TRBJ2-1, with 15 positions matching TRBD2. Germline V gene data show CDR1 as MNHEY and CDR2 as SVGEGT. The CDR3 is made up of 20 amino acids. The J segment lost 1 base and the V segment lost 1 base, leaving 8 bases of the junction unmatched. The CDR3 DNA reads TGTGCCAGCAGTTACTATGGGACTAGCGGGAGGTTCGATTCCTACAATGAGCAGTTCTTC. This codes for CASSYYGTSGRFDSYNEQFF.

In DNA form, the CDR3 reads TGTGCCAGCAGTTACGGGGAAGGGGAGCTGTTTTTT. It encodes CASSYGEGELFF. The V call is TRBV6-5, the J call TRBJ2-2; no definite D call. Germline CDR1 reads MNHEY; CDR2 reads SVGAGI. The V and J ends lost 2 bases and 8 bases respectively, with 6 bases between them. The CDR3 contains 12 residues.